The clone carrying this T cell receptor (beta chain) appeared once. When the RNA was reverse transcribed, random hexamers were used with an input of about 0.45 to 1 ug. TCRdb ran MiXCR on the immunoSEQ multiplex PCR reads and lists one entry per CDR3 protein. The sample records about 300,000 distinct CDR3 sequences, about 82% being singletons. The data belong to a study of CD8 T cells in Susac syndrome. The CDR3 length is 13 residues. The germline V gene encodes CDR1 MNHNS and CDR2 SASEGT. The ends were cut back, 1 base at V and 5 bases at J, with 8 bases in the middle. This chain uses TRBV6-1 with TRBJ2-5; weak D call: TRBD1 (6 bases). This sequence originates from a human donor with multiple sclerosis. The sequencing sample was made of CD8+ T cells from PBMCs. CDR3 region: CASSEGGRETQYF. The CDR3 nucleotides are TGTGCCAGCAGTGAAGGGGGGCGGGAGACCCAGTACTTC.